This is a list of T cell receptor beta chains from one sample in a study of CD8+ T cells in alopecia areata. Assay: immunoSEQ multiplex PCR; the TCRdb copy retains only in-frame clones and omits some. The data contain about 150,000 clones, more than 40% of them singletons. The source material was CD4+ T cells sorted from blood. The receptor source for this set is a human donor with alopecia areata. Each CDR3 is given with its conserved first and last residue. Each record gives: clone size, V gene, CDR3 protein. Rows give clone size only sometimes, using once, few, many, or a class for an expanded clone.

clone size: .; V gene: TRBV28; CDR3 protein: CASSKGPVLHTF
clone size: few; V gene: TRBV29-1; CDR3 protein: CSVAGTLKQFF
clone size: few; V gene: TRBV7-3; CDR3 protein: CASSSGGRSGQYF
clone size: .; V gene: TRBV20-1; CDR3 protein: CSAWVADTQYF
clone size: .; V gene: TRBV29-1; CDR3 protein: CSVTGPHYEQYF
clone size: .; V gene: TRBV27; CDR3 protein: CASRLGGGDEQYF
clone size: few; V gene: TRBV10-3; CDR3 protein: CAIRGGREQYF
clone size: .; V gene: TRBV13; CDR3 protein: CASSRRDRGFKPQHF
clone size: .; V gene: TRBV19; CDR3 protein: CASRDTGAGNTEAFF
clone size: few; V gene: TRBV29-1; CDR3 protein: CSVGLNTEAFF
clone size: few; V gene: TRBV29-1; CDR3 protein: CSVRPGTENTGELFF